This T cell receptor beta chain emerged from a study of blood T cell repertoires in COVID-19. The table came from immunoSEQ multiplex PCR; TCRdb's copy has only in-frame clones and leaves some out. The sample lists a few hundred thousand clones, less than 90% occurring once. Participants' own reports of clinical history determined their cohort assignment. There are 12 residues in the CDR3. V was trimmed by 3 bases and J by 4 bases, leaving 5 bases between them. The chain employs TRBV12-3 or TRBV12-4 and TRBJ2-3; D gene unclear. This clonotype was obtained from a woman aged 40 to 50 who had recovered from COVID-19. Sequencing input: PBMCs or T cells enriched from blood (not recorded which). As DNA, the CDR3 is TGTGCCAGCAGTTTTTATGCAGATACGCAGTATTTT. This sequence encodes CASSFYADTQYF.